Below, 32 T cell receptor beta chains from the same sample are listed, as sequenced in a study of vaccination effects on CD4 cells after COVID-19. What these receptors recognize is not known. Generated by immunoSEQ multiplex PCR, the TCRdb table keeps only in-frame clones and is missing some. The sample includes about 66,000 clones, roughly 76% of them seen just once. Antigen-specific CD4+ T cells were first expanded with viral peptide pools by the ViraFEST assay and only then sequenced. The culture ran for approximately nine days before CD4+ T cells were isolated. Subjects were given two BNT162b2 or mRNA-1273 vaccine doses. Sample: CD4+ T cells from PBMCs cultured with HCoV-OC43 spike peptides, taken after COVID-19 vaccination. Subset given: HCoV-OC43 spike overlapping peptide pool stimulation. These receptors were taken from a human donor who received a COVID-19 vaccine.

The V and J genes are TRBV5-5 and TRBJ1-6, with D possibly matching TRBD1 (5 bases). The V end lost 4 bases, the J end lost 12 bases, and 14 bases lay between the germline ends. The CDR3 totals 13 residues. Germline V gene data show CDR1 as SGHKS and CDR2 as YYEKEE (reference sequence). CDR3 bases: TGTGCCAGCAGCGGGGACTGGAAGCTACCCCTCCACTTT. Translating it yields CASSGDWKLPLHF.

J is TRBJ1-6 and V is TRBV4-2, with a weak D call TRBD1 (6 bases). V was trimmed by 4 bases and J by 9 bases, leaving 16 bases between them. The CDR3 contains 15 residues. In germline, CDR1 is LGHNA, CDR2 YNFKEQ. CDR3 region: CASSPSGTLLSPLHF. CDR3 nucleotide sequence: TGTGCCAGCAGCCCAAGCGGGACATTACTTTCACCCCTCCACTTT.

The rearrangement joins TRBV14 to TRBJ2-5; 13 bases match TRBD2. There are 15 residues in the CDR3. V lost 4 bases, J lost 5 bases, and 4 bases stayed unmatched. Germline loops: CDR1 SGHDN, CDR2 FVKESK. For the CDR3, the DNA is TGTGCCAGCAGCCTTCGACTAGCGGGGGGTGAGACCCAGTACTTC. Its protein is CASSLRLAGGETQYF.

This clone has a handful of counts. The V gene is TRBV2, the J gene TRBJ1-2; possibly TRBD1 for D (6 bases). The germline gives CDR1 SNHLY, CDR2 FYNNEI. The CDR3 consists of 16 residues. Trimming shortened V by 5 bases and J by 5 bases, and 21 bases separated the two germline ends. In nucleotides, the CDR3 is TGTGCCAGCAGTTTCAGATCAGGGGACGGCGGATATGGCTACACCTTC. Its translation: CASSFRSGDGGYGYTF.

This clone appeared once. The V gene is TRBV6-6, the J gene TRBJ1-1, with D possibly being TRBD1 (5 bases). In germline, CDR1 is MNHNY, CDR2 SVGAGI (reference sequence). The CDR3 runs 14 residues. V gave up 6 bases and J gave up 2 bases, with 13 bases separating them. Here the CDR3 DNA reads TGTGCCAGCAGCCGCGGGGGGATCAACACTGAAGCTTTCTTT. Translated, it gives CASSRGGINTEAFF.

The chain joins TRBV15 to TRBJ2-1; 10 nucleotides agree with TRBD2. This CDR3 contains 17 residues. J lost 4 bases, V lost 5 bases, and 11 bases had no gene match. Germline values: CDR1 LNHNV, CDR2 YYDKDF (reference sequence). The CDR3 DNA sequence: TGTGCCACCAGCGGGATTATAGCGGGGGGAAGTTACAATGAGCAGTTCTTC. Protein sequence: CATSGIIAGGSYNEQFF.

This chain uses TRBV7-9 with TRBJ1-1; D not resolved. The CDR3 totals 13 residues. Between the trimmed V and J ends, which lost 5 bases and 5 bases, there was a span of 12 bases. Germline-derived CDR1 and CDR2 are SEHNR and FQNEAQ (reference sequence). The CDR3 nucleotides read TGTGCCAGCAGCCCGTTACTGGGAACTGAAGCTTTCTTT. This sequence encodes CASSPLLGTEAFF. Full variable domain (missing parts from reference TRBV7-9 and TRBJ1-1): DTGVSQNPRHKITKRGQNVTFRCDPISEHNRLYWYRQTLGQGPEFLTYFQNEAQLEKSRLLSDRFSAERPKGSFSTLEIQRTEQGDSAMYLCASSPLLGTEAFFGQGTRLTVV.

The V gene is TRBV7-9, the J gene TRBJ2-5, with D perhaps TRBD1 (5 bases). From germline, CDR1 is SEHNR and CDR2 FQNEAQ (reference sequence). CDR3 length: 16 residues. V was pared by 4 bases and J by 2 bases, with 17 bases between. The CDR3 region has the DNA TGTGCCAGCAGCTCTCAGGGTTTCTCGGCGCAAGAGACCCAGTACTTC. It codes for CASSSQGFSAQETQYF.

This clone was seen only once. The chain is built from TRBV2 and TRBJ1-5, with 7 bases fitting TRBD1. J gave up 6 bases and V 6 bases, and 5 bases lay outside the gene matches. Germline values: CDR1 SNHLY, CDR2 FYNNEI. The CDR3 is made up of 13 amino acids. The CDR3 nucleotides read TGTGCCAGCAGCTTAGACAGGGTTCAGCCCCAGCATTTT. Protein sequence: CASSLDRVQPQHF.

The V gene is TRBV29-1, the J gene TRBJ2-5; tentatively, D is TRBD1 (5 bases). CDR3 length: 12 amino acids. V was shortened by 8 bases and J by 1 base, with 11 bases between the two germline ends. Germline lookup yields CDR1 SQVTM and CDR2 ANQGSEA. For the CDR3, the DNA is TGCAGCACAGACAGCCTCCAAGAGACCCAGTACTTC. It specifies CSTDSLQETQYF.

The V call is TRBV2, the J call TRBJ2-5; D may be TRBD2 (5 bases). The V end lost 9 bases, the J end lost 4 bases, and 21 bases lay between the germline ends. CDR1 is SNHLY and CDR2 is FYNNEI in the germline V gene. This CDR3 has 15 residues. The CDR3 DNA reads as TGTGCCAGTGTACAGCGGCAGTGGCCTGGAGAGACCCAGTACTTC. Its protein product is CASVQRQWPGETQYF. Drawing the rest from reference TRBV2 and TRBJ2-5, the complete variable domain is EPEVTQTPSHQVTQMGQEVILRCVPISNHLYFYWYRQILGQKVEFLVSFYNNEISEKSEIFDDQFSVERPDGSNFTLKIRSTKLEDSAMYFCASVQRQWPGETQYFGPGTRLLVL.

The chain recombines TRBV7-2 with TRBJ1-1, with unresolved D. This CDR3 comprises 12 residues. V gave up 5 bases and J gave up 3 bases, with 7 bases separating them. The germline CDR1 and CDR2 sequences are SGHTA and FQGNSA. The CDR3 bases are TGTGCCAGCAGCCGATATTACACTGAAGCTTTCTTT. Its translation is CASSRYYTEAFF.

The rearrangement joins TRBV5-1 to TRBJ2-5, with D unclear. V lost 4 bases, J lost 1 base, and 8 bases lay in between. The germline V gene encodes CDR1 SGHRS and CDR2 YFSETQ. CDR3 length equals 13 residues. The CDR3 sequence is CASSVAGQETQYF. The CDR3 DNA reads TGCGCCAGCAGCGTTGCCGGCCAAGAGACCCAGTACTTC.

This chain uses TRBV28 with TRBJ1-2, with TRBD1 identical over 10 bases. The junction had 6 bases not matched to a gene; V was cut back by 6 bases and J by 8 bases. CDR3 length: 13 amino acids. Germline V CDR1 and CDR2: MDHEN, SYDVKM. DNA of the CDR3: TGTGCCAGCAGGGGACAGGGGATTAAGGGCTACACCTTC. The encoded protein is CASRGQGIKGYTF.

The rearrangement joins TRBV10-1 to TRBJ2-3; 11 bases agree with TRBD2. Germline V gives CDR1 WNHNN, CDR2 SYGVQD (reference sequence). This CDR3 comprises 15 residues. Trimming at V came to 5 bases and at J to 4 bases, leaving 5 bases not matched to a gene. CDR3 DNA: TGCGCCAGCAGTCGACTAGCGGGGTCCGCAGATACGCAGTATTTT. Translation gives CASSRLAGSADTQYF.

The V gene is TRBV11-2, the J gene TRBJ2-1; D remains unclear. Trimming took off 5 bases at V and 10 bases at J, with 12 bases between the two ends. Germline CDR1 reads SGHAT; CDR2 reads FQNNGV. The CDR3 totals 12 residues. CDR3 bases: TGTGCCAGCAGCCTAAATAGCAACGAGCAGTTCTTC. Its protein product is CASSLNSNEQFF.

The chain combines TRBV29-1 with TRBJ2-3; TRBD2 agrees at 8 bases. Germline V lookup: CDR1 SQVTM, CDR2 ANQGSEA. This CDR3 has 16 amino acids. V was clipped by 1 base and J by 2 bases; unmatched bases: 8. The CDR3, as DNA: TGCAGCGTTGAAGGTACGGCTAGCGGGCCCACAGATACGCAGTATTTT. Amino acid sequence: CSVEGTASGPTDTQYF.

The chain combines TRBV28 with TRBJ1-1; D is uncertain. V lost 1 base to trimming and J lost 4 bases, with 10 bases between them. The CDR3 consists of 14 residues. In germline, CDR1 is MDHEN, CDR2 SYDVKM. CDR3 in amino acids: CASSLYRKGTEAFF. The CDR3, as DNA: TGTGCCAGCAGTTTATATCGGAAGGGCACTGAAGCTTTCTTT. The variable domain in full, with the rest retrieved from reference TRBV28 and TRBJ1-1, is DVKVTQSSRYLVKRTGEKVFLECVQDMDHENMFWYRQDPGLGLRLIYFSYDVKMKEKGDIPEGYSVSREKKERFSLILESASTNQTSMYLCASSLYRKGTEAFFGQGTRLTVV.

The CDR3: CASSYNRGRIGIQYF. The CDR3 DNA follows: TGTGCCAGCAGTTACAACAGGGGGCGGATAGGCATTCAGTACTTC. J is TRBJ2-4 and V is TRBV6-2 or TRBV6-3, with 9 bases fitting TRBD1. The germline CDR1 and CDR2 sequences are MNHEY and SVGEGT. The CDR3 has 15 residues. V dropped 2 bases and J dropped 9; count of bases not matched to a gene: 8.

This chain joins TRBV30 and TRBJ1-4, with D unresolved. Germline values: CDR1 GTSNPN, CDR2 SVGIG (reference sequence). The length of the CDR3 is 13 residues. V lost 5 bases, J lost 9 bases, and 16 bases lay in between. The CDR3 nucleotides are TGTGCCTGGGTCGGGGAAGGGCAACAAAAACTGTTTTTT. It codes for CAWVGEGQQKLFF.

The chain joins TRBV27 to TRBJ1-5; D not resolved. This CDR3 comprises 16 residues. CDR1 and CDR2 from the germline V gene are MNHEY and SMNVEV (reference sequence). Between the trimmed V and J ends, which lost 6 bases and 2 bases, there was a span of 17 bases. CDR3 loop: CASSPDAPGGNQPQHF. The CDR3 bases are TGTGCCAGCAGCCCCGATGCCCCCGGCGGCAATCAGCCCCAGCATTTT.

V and J are TRBV7-6 and TRBJ1-1, with D unresolved. CDR1 and CDR2 (germline): SGHVS, FNYEAQ. V lost 4 bases to trimming and J lost 2 bases, with 14 bases between them. CDR3 length: 15 amino acids. In DNA form, the CDR3 reads TGTGCCAGCAGCTCAAGAAGTAGCGGAAACACTGAAGCTTTCTTT. It translates to CASSSRSSGNTEAFF.

This clone came up a few times. The V and J genes are TRBV10-3 and TRBJ1-5; D may be TRBD1 (6 bases). The germline V and J ends were trimmed by 0 bases and 0 bases, with 9 bases remaining between them. Germline V gives CDR1 ENHRY, CDR2 SYGVKD. The CDR3 consists of 16 residues. The CDR3 loop is CAISESGGGSNQPQHF. CDR3 sequence (DNA): TGTGCCATCAGTGAGTCAGGGGGGGGTAGCAATCAGCCCCAGCATTTT.

This chain connects TRBV6-5 to TRBJ2-1, with TRBD1 as a possible D gene (5 bases). The CDR3 totals 15 residues. Germline CDR1 and CDR2: MNHEY and SVGAGI. Trimming removed 6 bases at V and 0 bases at J, with 12 bases between. The CDR3 bases are TGTGCCAGCAGCATGGACACATTCTCCTACAATGAGCAGTTCTTC. Translating it yields CASSMDTFSYNEQFF.

The CDR3, as DNA: TGTGCCAGCAGCTTAGGCTCCACGAGACACCCTAGCACAGATACGCAGTATTTT. Protein sequence: CASSLGSTRHPSTDTQYF. The rearrangement joins TRBV13 to TRBJ2-3; D remains ambiguous. CDR3 length: 18 amino acids. Germline V gene lookup returns CDR1 PRHDT and CDR2 FYEKMQ (reference sequence). Trimming shortened V by 0 bases and J by 0 bases, and 16 bases separated the two germline ends.

J is TRBJ2-3 and V is TRBV18, with D maybe TRBD1 (5 bases). The germline V gene has CDR1 KGHSH and CDR2 LQKENI. The CDR3 is 15 residues long. V gave up 6 bases and J gave up 6 bases, with 19 bases separating them. The CDR3 loop is CASSLAASGADTQYF. The CDR3 DNA reads as TGTGCCAGCTCCCTCGCCGCGAGTGGGGCCGATACGCAGTATTTT. Full variable domain (remainder filled in from reference TRBV18 and TRBJ2-3): NAGVMQNPRHLVRRRGQEARLRCSPMKGHSHVYWYRQLPEEGLKFMVYLQKENIIDESGMPKERFSAEFPKEGPSILRIQQVVRGDSAAYFCASSLAASGADTQYFGPGTRLTVL.

This chain uses TRBV4-2 with TRBJ2-5; 8 nucleotides match TRBD1. In germline, CDR1 is LGHNA, CDR2 YNFKEQ. The length of the CDR3 is 14 residues. J gave up 3 bases and V 2 bases, and 2 bases lay outside the gene matches. The CDR3 reads CASSQKGQEETQYF. DNA for the CDR3: TGTGCCAGCAGCCAAAAGGGACAGGAAGAGACCCAGTACTTC.

The sample holds a few counts of this clone. The genes are TRBV19 and TRBJ1-5, with a tentative D call TRBD1 (6 bases). The germline gives CDR1 LNHDA, CDR2 SQIVND (reference sequence). V lost 2 bases and J lost 4, with 9 bases in between. This CDR3 is built from 14 residues. The CDR3 here is CASSIRQVNQPQHF. CDR3 nucleotides: TGTGCCAGTAGTATACGACAGGTAAATCAGCCCCAGCATTTT.

The chain joins TRBV7-2 to TRBJ2-5, with a possible D match to TRBD1 (6 bases). V was trimmed by 4 bases and J by 4 bases, leaving 16 bases between them. Germline-derived CDR1 and CDR2 are SGHTA and FQGNSA. The CDR3 is made up of 15 amino acids. The CDR3 region has the DNA TGTGCCAGCAGCTCACAGGGTTCATTGAGAGAGACCCAGTACTTC. The encoded protein is CASSSQGSLRETQYF.

The chain recombines TRBV5-4 with TRBJ2-3; 7 bases are a match to TRBD1. V shed 5 bases, J shed 0 bases, and the junction held 12 bases outside the gene matches. This CDR3 is built from 17 residues. CDR1 SGHNT and CDR2 YYREEE come from the germline V gene (reference sequence). The CDR3 sequence: CASSSQTGEPSTDTQYF. CDR3 bases: TGTGCCAGCAGTTCCCAAACAGGGGAACCTAGCACAGATACGCAGTATTTT.

The chain uses TRBV6-6 and TRBJ2-6, with D possibly matching TRBD2 (5 bases). Looked up from germline, CDR1 is MNHNY and CDR2 is SVGAGI (reference sequence). The length of the CDR3 is 16 residues. Trimming removed 4 bases from V and 1 base from J, with 11 bases in between. This chain's CDR3 is CASSSTTGSGANVLTF. In nucleotides, the CDR3 is TGTGCCAGCAGTTCCACCACGGGGTCTGGGGCCAACGTCCTGACTTTC.

The rearrangement uses TRBV2 and TRBJ2-6; D uncertain. The germline gives CDR1 SNHLY, CDR2 FYNNEI. This CDR3 spans 15 amino acids. The ends were cut back, 0 bases at V and 4 bases at J, with 7 bases in the middle. CDR3 sequence reads: CASSEALVGANVLTF. CDR3 nucleotides: TGTGCCAGCAGTGAAGCGCTGGTCGGGGCCAACGTCCTGACTTTC.